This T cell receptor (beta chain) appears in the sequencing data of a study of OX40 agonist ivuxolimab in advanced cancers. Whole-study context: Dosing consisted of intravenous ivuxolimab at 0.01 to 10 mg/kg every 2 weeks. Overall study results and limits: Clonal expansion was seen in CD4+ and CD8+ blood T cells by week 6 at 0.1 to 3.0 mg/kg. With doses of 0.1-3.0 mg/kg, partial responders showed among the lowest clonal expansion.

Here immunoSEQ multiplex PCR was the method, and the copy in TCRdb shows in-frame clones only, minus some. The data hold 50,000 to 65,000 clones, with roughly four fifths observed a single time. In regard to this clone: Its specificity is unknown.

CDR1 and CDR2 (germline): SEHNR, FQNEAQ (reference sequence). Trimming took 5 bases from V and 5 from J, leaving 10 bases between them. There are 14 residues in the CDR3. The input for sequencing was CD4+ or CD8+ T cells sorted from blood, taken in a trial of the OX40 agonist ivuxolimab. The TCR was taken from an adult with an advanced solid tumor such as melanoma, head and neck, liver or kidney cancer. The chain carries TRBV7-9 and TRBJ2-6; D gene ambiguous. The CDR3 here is CASSIQSRANVLTF. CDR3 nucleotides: TGTGCCAGCAGCATACAAAGTCGGGCCAACGTCCTGACTTTC.